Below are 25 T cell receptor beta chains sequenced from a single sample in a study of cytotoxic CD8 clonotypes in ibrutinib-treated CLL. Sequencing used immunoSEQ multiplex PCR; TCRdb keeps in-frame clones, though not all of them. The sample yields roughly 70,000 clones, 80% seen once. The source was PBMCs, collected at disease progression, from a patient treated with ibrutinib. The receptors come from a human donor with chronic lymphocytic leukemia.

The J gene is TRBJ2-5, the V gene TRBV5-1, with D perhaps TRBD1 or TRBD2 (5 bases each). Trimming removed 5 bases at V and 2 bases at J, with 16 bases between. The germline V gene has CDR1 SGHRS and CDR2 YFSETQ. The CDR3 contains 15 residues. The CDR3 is CASRLPLGVQETQYF. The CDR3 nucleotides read TGCGCCAGCAGATTACCTTTGGGGGTTCAAGAGACCCAGTACTTC.

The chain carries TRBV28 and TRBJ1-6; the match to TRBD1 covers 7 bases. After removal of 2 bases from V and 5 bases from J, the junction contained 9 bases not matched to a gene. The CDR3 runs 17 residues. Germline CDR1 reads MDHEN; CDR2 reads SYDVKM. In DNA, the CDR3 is TGTGCCAGCAGTTTACAACAGGGGATGCAGAATAATTCACCCCTCCACTTT. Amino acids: CASSLQQGMQNNSPLHF.

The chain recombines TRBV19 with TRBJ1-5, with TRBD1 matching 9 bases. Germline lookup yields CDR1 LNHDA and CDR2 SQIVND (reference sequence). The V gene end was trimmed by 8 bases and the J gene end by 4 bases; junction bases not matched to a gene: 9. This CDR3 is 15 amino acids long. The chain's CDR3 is CASATVDRGNQPQHF. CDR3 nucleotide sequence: TGTGCCAGTGCTACAGTGGACAGGGGAAATCAGCCCCAGCATTTT.

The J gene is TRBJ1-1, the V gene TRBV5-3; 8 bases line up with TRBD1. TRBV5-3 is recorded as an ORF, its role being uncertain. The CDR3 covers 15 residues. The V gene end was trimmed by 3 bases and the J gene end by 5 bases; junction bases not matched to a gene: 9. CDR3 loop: CARSWGTGKATEAFF. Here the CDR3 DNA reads TGTGCCAGAAGCTGGGGGACAGGTAAGGCGACTGAAGCTTTCTTT.

The CDR3 DNA sequence: TGTGCCAGCAGCCAAGCCCCAGGACTAGCGGGAGTCAATGAGCAGTTCTTC. This codes for CASSQAPGLAGVNEQFF. The rearrangement links TRBV4-2 to TRBJ2-1; 13 nucleotides match TRBD2. Trimming cost V 1 base and J 6 bases; bases outside gene matches: 6. CDR3 size: 17 residues. Germline V lookup: CDR1 LGHNA, CDR2 YNFKEQ.

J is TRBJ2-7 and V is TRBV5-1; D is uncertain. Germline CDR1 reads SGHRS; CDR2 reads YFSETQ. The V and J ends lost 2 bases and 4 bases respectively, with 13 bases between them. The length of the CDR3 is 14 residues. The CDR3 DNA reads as TGCGCCAGCAGCTTCGGACCCGTTCGGTACGAGCAGTACTTC. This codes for CASSFGPVRYEQYF.

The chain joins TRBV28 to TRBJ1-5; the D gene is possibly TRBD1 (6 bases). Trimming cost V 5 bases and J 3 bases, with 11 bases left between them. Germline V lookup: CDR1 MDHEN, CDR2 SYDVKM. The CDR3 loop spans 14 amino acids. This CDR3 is CASSPGQLNQPQHF. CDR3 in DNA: TGTGCCAGCAGTCCTGGACAGCTCAATCAGCCCCAGCATTTT. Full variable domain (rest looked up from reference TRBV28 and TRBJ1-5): DVKVTQSSRYLVKRTGEKVFLECVQDMDHENMFWYRQDPGLGLRLIYFSYDVKMKEKGDIPEGYSVSREKKERFSLILESASTNQTSMYLCASSPGQLNQPQHFGDGTRLSIL.

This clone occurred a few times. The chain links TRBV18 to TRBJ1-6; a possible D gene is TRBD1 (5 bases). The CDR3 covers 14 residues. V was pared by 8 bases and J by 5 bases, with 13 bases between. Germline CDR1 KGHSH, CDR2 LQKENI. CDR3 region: CASTQVRDNSPLHF. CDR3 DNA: TGTGCCAGCACACAGGTGAGGGATAATTCACCCCTCCACTTT.

The DNA for the CDR3 is TGTGCCAGCAGTTTGGGGCTGCAGCCCCAGCATTTT. Its protein is CASSLGLQPQHF. The chain is built from TRBV28 and TRBJ1-5; weak D call: TRBD1 (5 bases). CDR3 length equals 12 residues. Trimming removed 3 bases at V and 7 bases at J, with 7 bases between. Germline V CDR1 and CDR2: MDHEN, SYDVKM.

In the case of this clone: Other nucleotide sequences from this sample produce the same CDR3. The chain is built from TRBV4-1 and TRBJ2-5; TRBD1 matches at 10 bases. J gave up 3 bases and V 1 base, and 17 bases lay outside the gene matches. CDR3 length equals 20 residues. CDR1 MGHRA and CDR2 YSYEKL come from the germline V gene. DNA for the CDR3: TGCGCCAGCAGCCAAGCTTGGGGCTTTCGGGACAGGGGAGCTGAAGAGACCCAGTACTTC. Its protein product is CASSQAWGFRDRGAEETQYF.

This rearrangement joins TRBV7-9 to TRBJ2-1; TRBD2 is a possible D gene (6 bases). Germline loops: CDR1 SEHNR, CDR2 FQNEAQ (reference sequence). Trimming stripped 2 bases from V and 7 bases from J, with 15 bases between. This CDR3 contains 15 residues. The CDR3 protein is CASSLRRLALNEQFF. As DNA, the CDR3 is TGTGCCAGCAGCTTAAGGCGGCTAGCGTTGAATGAGCAGTTCTTC. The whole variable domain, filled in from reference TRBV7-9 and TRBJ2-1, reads DTGVSQNPRHKITKRGQNVTFRCDPISEHNRLYWYRQTLGQGPEFLTYFQNEAQLEKSRLLSDRFSAERPKGSFSTLEIQRTEQGDSAMYLCASSLRRLALNEQFFGPGTRLTVL.

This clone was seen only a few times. The CDR3 DNA follows: TGTGCCAGCAGCCTACAGGGGATAGGTCAGCCCCAGCATTTT. It codes for CASSLQGIGQPQHF. The rearrangement joins TRBV7-2 to TRBJ1-5, with 7 nucleotides matching TRBD1. Looked up from germline, CDR1 is SGHTA and CDR2 is FQGNSA. J gave up 6 bases and V 5 bases, and 7 bases lay outside the gene matches. The length of the CDR3 is 14 residues. The complete variable domain, with remaining parts taken from reference TRBV7-2 and TRBJ1-5, reads GAGVSQSPSNKVTEKGKDVELRCDPISGHTALYWYRQSLGQGLEFLIYFQGNSAPDKSGLPSDRFSAERTGGSVSTLTIQRTQQEDSAVYLCASSLQGIGQPQHFGDGTRLSIL.

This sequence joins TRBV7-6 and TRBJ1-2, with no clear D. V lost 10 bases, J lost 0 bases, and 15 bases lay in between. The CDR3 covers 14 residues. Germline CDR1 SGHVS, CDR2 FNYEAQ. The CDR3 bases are TGTGCCATTCAGAAGGCCAGGACTAACTATGGCTACACCTTC. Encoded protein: CAIQKARTNYGYTF.

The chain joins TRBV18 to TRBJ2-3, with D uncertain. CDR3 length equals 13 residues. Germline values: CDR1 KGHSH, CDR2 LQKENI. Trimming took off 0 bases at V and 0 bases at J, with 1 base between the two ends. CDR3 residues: CASSPPSTDTQYF. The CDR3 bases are TGTGCCAGCTCACCACCTAGCACAGATACGCAGTATTTT.

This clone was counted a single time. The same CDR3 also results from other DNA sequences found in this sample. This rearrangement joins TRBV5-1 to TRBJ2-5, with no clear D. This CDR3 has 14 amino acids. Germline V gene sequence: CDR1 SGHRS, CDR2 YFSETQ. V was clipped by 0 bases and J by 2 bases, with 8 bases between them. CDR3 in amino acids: CASSLGTAQETQYF. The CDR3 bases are TGCGCCAGCAGCTTGGGGACGGCACAAGAGACCCAGTACTTC.

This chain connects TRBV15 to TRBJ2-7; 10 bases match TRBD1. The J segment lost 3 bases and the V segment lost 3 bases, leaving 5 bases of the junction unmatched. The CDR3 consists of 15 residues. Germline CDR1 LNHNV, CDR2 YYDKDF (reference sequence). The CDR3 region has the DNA TGTGCCACCAGCAGGTCCAGGGACAGGGGCTACGAGCAGTACTTC. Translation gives CATSRSRDRGYEQYF.

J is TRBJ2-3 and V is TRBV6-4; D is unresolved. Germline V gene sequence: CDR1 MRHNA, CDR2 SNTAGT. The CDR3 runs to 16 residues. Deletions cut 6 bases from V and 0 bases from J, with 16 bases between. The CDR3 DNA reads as TGTGCCAGCAGGCCCACCCGGATTCCTAGCACAGATACGCAGTATTTT. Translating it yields CASRPTRIPSTDTQYF.

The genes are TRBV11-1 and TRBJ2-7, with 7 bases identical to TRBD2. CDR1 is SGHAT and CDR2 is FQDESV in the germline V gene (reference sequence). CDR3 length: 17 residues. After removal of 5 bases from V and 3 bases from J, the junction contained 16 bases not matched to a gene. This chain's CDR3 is CASSPQRGTKTNYEQYF. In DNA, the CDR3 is TGTGCCAGCAGCCCCCAGCGGGGCACAAAGACTAACTACGAGCAGTACTTC.

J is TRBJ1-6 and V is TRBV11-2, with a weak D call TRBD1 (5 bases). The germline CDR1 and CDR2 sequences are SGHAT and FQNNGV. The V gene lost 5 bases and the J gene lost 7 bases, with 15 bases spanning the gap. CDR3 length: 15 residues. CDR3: CASSAPGTGNSPLHF. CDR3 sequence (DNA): TGTGCCAGCAGCGCCCCCGGGACGGGCAATTCACCCCTCCACTTT.

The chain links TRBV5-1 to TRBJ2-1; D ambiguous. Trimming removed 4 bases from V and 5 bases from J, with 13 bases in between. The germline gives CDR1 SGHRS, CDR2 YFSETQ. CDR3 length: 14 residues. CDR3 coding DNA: TGCGCCAGCAGCCACCGTGGATCCAACAATGAGCAGTTCTTC. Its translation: CASSHRGSNNEQFF.

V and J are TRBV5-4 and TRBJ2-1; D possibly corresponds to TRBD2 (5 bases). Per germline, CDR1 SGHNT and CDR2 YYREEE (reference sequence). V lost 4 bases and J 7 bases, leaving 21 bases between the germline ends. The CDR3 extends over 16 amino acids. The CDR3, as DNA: TGTGCCAGCAGCCTTCCGATCGCGGGTCCGCATAATGAGCAGTTCTTC. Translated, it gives CASSLPIAGPHNEQFF.

Here the CDR3 reads CASSYPEPTEAFF. Written as DNA, the CDR3 is TGTGCCAGCAGTTACCCAGAACCCACTGAAGCTTTCTTT. This chain joins TRBV6-6 and TRBJ1-1; D remains unclear. The V end was cut by 2 bases, the J end by 4 bases, with 8 bases between. This CDR3 is 13 amino acids long. The germline V gene has CDR1 MNHNY and CDR2 SVGAGI (reference sequence).

CDR3 DNA sequence: TGTGCCAGCTCACCGGCACAGGGGGCAGGAGAGACCCAGTACTTC. It yields the protein CASSPAQGAGETQYF. This chain uses TRBV18 with TRBJ2-5; TRBD1 matches 9 bases. This CDR3 has 15 amino acids. The germline V gene has CDR1 KGHSH and CDR2 LQKENI. With V trimmed by 3 bases and J by 4 bases, 6 bases remained unmatched. Combining the CDR3 with reference TRBV18 and TRBJ2-5 gives the whole variable domain NAGVMQNPRHLVRRRGQEARLRCSPMKGHSHVYWYRQLPEEGLKFMVYLQKENIIDESGMPKERFSAEFPKEGPSILRIQQVVRGDSAAYFCASSPAQGAGETQYFGPGTRLLVL.

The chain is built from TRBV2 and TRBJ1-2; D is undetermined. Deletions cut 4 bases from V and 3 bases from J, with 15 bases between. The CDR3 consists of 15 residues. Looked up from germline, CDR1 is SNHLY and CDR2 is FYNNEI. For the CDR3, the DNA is TGTGCCAGCAGTGCTAGACATACCTCTGACTATGGCTACACCTTC. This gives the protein CASSARHTSDYGYTF.

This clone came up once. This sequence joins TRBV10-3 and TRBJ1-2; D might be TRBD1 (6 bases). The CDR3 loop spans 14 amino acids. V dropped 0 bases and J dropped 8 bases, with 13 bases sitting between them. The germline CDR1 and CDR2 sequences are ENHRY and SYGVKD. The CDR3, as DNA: TGTGCCATCAGTGAGTCCCAGGGGCTGAGAGGCTACACCTTC. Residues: CAISESQGLRGYTF.